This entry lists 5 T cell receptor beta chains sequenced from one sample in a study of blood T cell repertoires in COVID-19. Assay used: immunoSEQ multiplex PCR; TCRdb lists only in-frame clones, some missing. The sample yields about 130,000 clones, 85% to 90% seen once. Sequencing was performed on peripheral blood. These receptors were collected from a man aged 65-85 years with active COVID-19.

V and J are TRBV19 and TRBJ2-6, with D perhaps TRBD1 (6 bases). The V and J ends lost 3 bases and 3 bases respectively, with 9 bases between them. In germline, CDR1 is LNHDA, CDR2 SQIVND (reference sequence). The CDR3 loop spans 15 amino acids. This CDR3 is CASSMRGSGANVLTF. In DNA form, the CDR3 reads TGTGCCAGTAGTATGAGGGGGAGTGGGGCCAACGTCCTGACTTTC.

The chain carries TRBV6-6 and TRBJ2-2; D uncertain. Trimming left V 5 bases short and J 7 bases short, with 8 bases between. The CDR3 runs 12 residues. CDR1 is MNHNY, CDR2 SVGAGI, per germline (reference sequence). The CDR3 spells CASSITRGELFF. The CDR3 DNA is TGTGCCAGCAGTATCACTCGCGGGGAGCTGTTTTTT.

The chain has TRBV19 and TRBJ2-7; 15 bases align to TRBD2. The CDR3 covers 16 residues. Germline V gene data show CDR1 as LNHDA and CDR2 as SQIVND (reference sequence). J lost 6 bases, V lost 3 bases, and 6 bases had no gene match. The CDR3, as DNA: TGTGCCAGTAGTATTGGGACTAGCGGGAGGAAGGGCGAGCAGTACTTC. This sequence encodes CASSIGTSGRKGEQYF.

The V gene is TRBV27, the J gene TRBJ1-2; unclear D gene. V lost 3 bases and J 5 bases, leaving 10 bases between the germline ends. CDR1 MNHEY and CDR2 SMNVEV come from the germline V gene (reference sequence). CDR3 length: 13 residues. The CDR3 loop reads CASSFLGRYGYTF. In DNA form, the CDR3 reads TGTGCCAGCAGTTTTTTAGGGAGGTATGGCTACACCTTC.

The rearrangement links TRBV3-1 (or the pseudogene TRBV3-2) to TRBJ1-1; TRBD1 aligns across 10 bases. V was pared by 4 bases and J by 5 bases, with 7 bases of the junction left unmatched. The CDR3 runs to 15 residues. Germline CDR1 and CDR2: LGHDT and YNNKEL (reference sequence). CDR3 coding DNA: TGTGCCAGCAGCCTCACTGACAGGGGGCGGACTGAAGCTTTCTTT. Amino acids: CASSLTDRGRTEAFF.